One sample yielded the 5 T cell receptor beta chains listed below, sequenced in a study of a mutant IDH1 vaccine in newly diagnosed glioma. Measured with immunoSEQ multiplex PCR; TCRdb has only the in-frame clones, and not every one. The sample has approximately 19,000 clones, about 85% seen once. Time point noted: baseline, week 1 (first vaccination visit). Treatment described: pre-vaccination baseline after standard-of-care therapy. The material sequenced was PBMCs, taken from a glioma patient treated with radiotherapy, temozolomide or both. The receptors come from a man aged 40-49 years with glioma.

The sample holds a few counts of this clone. The J gene is TRBJ1-1, the V gene TRBV30; a weak D match, TRBD1 (6 bases). The V end lost 0 bases, the J end lost 0 bases, and 14 bases lay between the germline ends. Looked up from germline, CDR1 is GTSNPN and CDR2 is SVGIG (reference sequence). This CDR3 has 16 residues. The CDR3 DNA is TGTGCCTGGAGTGTACTTCTGGGGGCGCTGAACACTGAAGCTTTCTTT. It translates to CAWSVLLGALNTEAFF. Variable domain in full (rest from reference TRBV30 and TRBJ1-1): SQTIHQWPATLVQPVGSPLSLECTVEGTSNPNLYWYRQAAGRGLQLLFYSVGIGQISSEVPQNLSASRPQDRQFILSSKKLLLSDSGFYLCAWSVLLGALNTEAFFGQGTRLTVV.

The chain uses TRBV6-5 and TRBJ2-5; D call uncertain. CDR3 length: 13 residues. CDR1 and CDR2 from the germline V gene are MNHEY and SVGAGI. Trimming removed 4 bases from V and 5 bases from J, with 11 bases in between. In nucleotides, the CDR3 is TGTGCCAGCAGTTCGCCCTTAGATGAGACCCAGTACTTC. The encoded protein is CASSSPLDETQYF.

This chain uses TRBV18 with TRBJ1-4, with TRBD1 identical over 11 bases. From germline, CDR1 is KGHSH and CDR2 LQKENI. After removal of 6 bases from V and 7 bases from J, the junction contained 4 bases not matched to a gene. The CDR3 loop spans 14 amino acids. This chain's CDR3 is CASSHGTGGEKLFF. CDR3 DNA sequence: TGTGCCAGCTCTCACGGGACAGGGGGTGAAAAACTGTTTTTT.

By share, this clone ranks as medium-sized. The rearrangement links TRBV6-4 to TRBJ2-5; 7 nucleotides align to TRBD2. The CDR3 loop spans 12 amino acids. The V and J ends lost 2 bases and 7 bases, in that order; junction bases with no gene match: 1. CDR1 and CDR2 (germline): MRHNA, SNTAGT. The DNA for the CDR3 is TGTGCCAGCAGTGACGGGGAGGGGACCCAGTACTTC. Translated, it gives CASSDGEGTQYF.

V and J are TRBV5-6 and TRBJ2-3; maybe TRBD2 (6 bases). Germline CDR1 reads SGHDT; CDR2 reads YYEEEE. This CDR3 contains 19 residues. V was cut by 3 bases and J by 3 bases, with 26 bases left in between. The CDR3, as DNA: TGTGCCAGCAGCTCCACGTGGAGGGCGGCCCCGGTAGCGACAGATACGCAGTATTTT. The encoded protein is CASSSTWRAAPVATDTQYF.